These T cell receptor beta chains were read from a single sample in a study of blood T cell repertoires in COVID-19. TCRdb's table, derived via immunoSEQ multiplex PCR, lists solely in-frame clones and lacks some. Found here are approximately 350,000 clones, around 83% of them singletons; the top ten hold 2.5% to 3%. The material sequenced was peripheral blood. The receptors shown here come from a man aged 25-45 years with active or convalescent COVID-19. Each CDR3 is given with its conserved first and last residue. Each record gives: D gene, V gene, CDR3 protein. The D gene is left open where the match is weak.

D gene: TRBD2
V gene: TRBV7-2
CDR3 protein: CASSLGLAVTDTQYF

D gene: TRBD1
V gene: TRBV7-6
CDR3 protein: CASSPGQRTKGNTIYF

D gene: NA
V gene: TRBV19
CDR3 protein: CASSISQGPYEQYF

D gene: NA
V gene: TRBV20-1
CDR3 protein: CSASESYTQYF

D gene: TRBD1
V gene: TRBV27
CDR3 protein: CASSLTPGGGYTIYF

D gene: NA
V gene: TRBV30
CDR3 protein: CAWRGTAFGDEQYF

D gene: TRBD1
V gene: TRBV5-1
CDR3 protein: CASSPQGAGELFF

D gene: NA
V gene: TRBV15
CDR3 protein: CATSRGGFTEAPQHF

D gene: TRBD1
V gene: TRBV6-5
CDR3 protein: CASSPVGGAWETQYF

D gene: TRBD1
V gene: TRBV13
CDR3 protein: CASSRTPGQINEKLFF

D gene: NA
V gene: TRBV7-3
CDR3 protein: CASSFGGATEAFF

D gene: NA
V gene: TRBV28
CDR3 protein: CASSLQYEQYF

D gene: TRBD1
V gene: TRBV27
CDR3 protein: CASTPGQGPYNEQFF

D gene: NA
V gene: TRBV30
CDR3 protein: CAWSVGDTYEQYF

D gene: TRBD2
V gene: TRBV7-2
CDR3 protein: CASSLEVGAGVLFF

D gene: NA
V gene: TRBV4-3
CDR3 protein: CASSLLPSPDGENSPLHF

D gene: NA
V gene: TRBV6-5
CDR3 protein: CASRAGNEAFF

D gene: TRBD1
V gene: TRBV12-3/TRBV12-4
CDR3 protein: CASSFNRGTEAFF

D gene: NA
V gene: TRBV30
CDR3 protein: CAWKGVGNTIYF

D gene: NA
V gene: TRBV24-1
CDR3 protein: CATSDFRGEQYF

D gene: NA
V gene: TRBV6-6
CDR3 protein: CASSYSRTEAFF

D gene: TRBD1
V gene: TRBV18
CDR3 protein: CASSPRNRGRTYNSPLHF

D gene: TRBD2
V gene: TRBV24-1
CDR3 protein: CATSDLSGRGTDTQYF

D gene: NA
V gene: TRBV5-1
CDR3 protein: CASSSGVDRKYQETQYF

D gene: NA
V gene: TRBV7-8
CDR3 protein: CASSPFAGGLGTEAFF

D gene: NA
V gene: TRBV6-1
CDR3 protein: CASSEVGGDTIYF

D gene: NA
V gene: TRBV7-8
CDR3 protein: CASSLGFSYNSPLHF

D gene: TRBD2
V gene: TRBV9
CDR3 protein: CASSVREGGLAGPTDTQYF

D gene: NA
V gene: TRBV11-2
CDR3 protein: CASSLGLGRMNTEAFF

D gene: TRBD2
V gene: TRBV5-1
CDR3 protein: CASSLLAGAGTGELFF

D gene: NA
V gene: TRBV7-3
CDR3 protein: CASSLVPVGEQFF

D gene: NA
V gene: TRBV5-5
CDR3 protein: CASRESGANVLTF

D gene: NA
V gene: TRBV28
CDR3 protein: CASSLSRNTGELFF

D gene: NA
V gene: TRBV27
CDR3 protein: CASSLWGSVNTGELFF

D gene: NA
V gene: TRBV28
CDR3 protein: CASSLGELYTEAFF

D gene: TRBD2
V gene: TRBV5-4
CDR3 protein: CASSLDSGESDTQYF

D gene: NA
V gene: TRBV2
CDR3 protein: CASSEANSEAFF

D gene: TRBD1
V gene: TRBV15
CDR3 protein: CATSRDRGTVNEKLFF

D gene: TRBD2
V gene: TRBV4-1
CDR3 protein: CASSVPSGRVSAELFF

D gene: TRBD1
V gene: TRBV4-1
CDR3 protein: CASSQDPTGDEAFF

D gene: TRBD1
V gene: TRBV9
CDR3 protein: CASSPGTGLGVGAFF

D gene: NA
V gene: TRBV6-5
CDR3 protein: CASSYSLQWANTEAFF

D gene: NA
V gene: TRBV6-5
CDR3 protein: CASSLWDSWGGELFF

D gene: TRBD2
V gene: TRBV28
CDR3 protein: CASSSRTGGTDTQYF

D gene: NA
V gene: TRBV19
CDR3 protein: CASSPWTDGFTEAFF

D gene: TRBD2
V gene: TRBV4-1
CDR3 protein: CASSQEGGSGYNEQFF

D gene: NA
V gene: TRBV27
CDR3 protein: CASSYTTTDTQYF